The T cell receptor (beta chain) under discussion was sequenced for a study of T cells in Graves' hyperthyroidism and ophthalmopathy. Ophthalmopathy patients showed a Clinical Activity Score of at least 3, NOSPECS grade of at least 4 and duration under 3 months. Diagnoses rested on clinical symptoms, serum thyroxine and TRAb, thyroid ultrasound and orbital computed tomography. Germline CDR1 and CDR2: SGHAT and FQDESV (reference sequence). V lost 7 bases and J lost 0, with 15 bases in between. The CDR3 has 15 amino acids. TCR beta CDR3 sequences were amplified from RNA transcripts. TCR CDR3 underwent first-round RT-PCR with the HTBI primer set. TCRdb redid the calling of the multiplex PCR reads with MiXCR, one entry per CDR3 protein. Among about 480,000 distinct CDR3 sequences listed, approximately 23% were seen once. Comments on this clonotype: Its specificity is not known.

Overall study findings and caveats: In blood, most of the thyroid clonotypes expanded above 0.001 were also present.

Input material: blood. This TCR came from a woman in her 70s with Graves' ophthalmopathy. The chain uses TRBV11-1 and TRBJ1-1; D unclear. CDR3 amino acids: CASTPSGRLNTEAFF. The CDR3 coding sequence is TGTGCCAGCACCCCCTCTGGACGGCTGAACACTGAAGCTTTCTTT.